These T cell receptor beta chains were read from a single sample in a study of OX40 agonist ivuxolimab in advanced cancers. This table comes from immunoSEQ multiplex PCR, and its TCRdb copy is limited to in-frame clones, with some not included. The table records tens of thousands of clones, about 88% of them present only once. The sample consisted of CD4+ or CD8+ T cells sorted from blood, taken in a trial of the OX40 agonist ivuxolimab. The source of these receptors is an adult with an advanced solid tumor such as melanoma, head and neck, liver or kidney cancer. CDR3s include the opening cysteine and the closing phenylalanine or tryptophan. The D gene is left open where the match is weak. The listing skips clone size in some rows; elsewhere it reads once, few, many or a size class.

d_call clone_size j_call v_call cdr3_aa cdr3_nt
. . TRBJ1-2 TRBV7-2 CASSLVLQARYGYTF TGTGCCAGCAGCTTAGTTCTACAGGCGCGCTATGGCTACACCTTC
TRBD2 . TRBJ2-3 TRBV7-9 CASSRASGRPDTQYF TGTGCCAGCTCACGGGCTAGCGGGAGACCAGATACGCAGTATTTT
. . TRBJ1-2 TRBV7-2 CASSLDNYGYTF TGTGCCAGCAGCTTGGACAACTATGGCTACACCTTC
. . TRBJ2-7 TRBV4-1 CASSPKERRGSYEQYF TGCGCCAGCAGCCCTAAAGAGAGGAGGGGATCCTACGAGCAGTACTTC
. . TRBJ2-7 TRBV5-4 CASSLGAEAELEQYF TGTGCCAGCAGCTTGGGCGCGGAGGCGGAGTTGGAGCAGTACTTC
. few TRBJ1-1 TRBV9 CASSPHRENTEAFF TGTGCCAGCAGCCCCCACAGGGAGAACACTGAAGCTTTCTTT
. . TRBJ2-7 TRBV6-1 CASSEGQLYEQYF TGTGCCAGCAGTGAGGGACAACTCTACGAGCAGTACTTC
. . TRBJ2-5 TRBV19 CASSMEGRGYQETQYF TGTGCCAGTAGTATGGAGGGCAGGGGGTACCAAGAGACCCAGTACTTC
TRBD1 . TRBJ1-5 TRBV30 CAWTLGGTGSNQPQHF TGTGCCTGGACCCTGGGGGGGACAGGAAGCAATCAGCCCCAGCATTTT
. . TRBJ2-7 TRBV2 CASQPGQTPYEQYF TGTGCAAGTCAACCAGGACAGACTCCCTACGAGCAGTACTTC
. . TRBJ2-7 TRBV5-6 CASSFLSYEQYF TGTGCCAGCAGCTTCCTATCCTACGAGCAGTACTTC
TRBD1 . TRBJ2-3 TRBV5-1 CASSFTGTGNTDTQYF TGCGCCAGCAGCTTCACAGGGACAGGGAACACAGATACGCAGTATTTT
TRBD1 . TRBJ2-2 TRBV14 CASSQWTGGTGELFF TGTGCCAGCAGCCAGTGGACAGGGGGGACCGGGGAGCTGTTTTTT
. . TRBJ1-5 TRBV4-3 CASSQTVGQPQHF TGCGCCAGCAGCCAAACGGTGGGTCAGCCCCAGCATTTT
. . TRBJ1-5 TRBV19 CASTRAGADSNQPQHF TGTGCCAGTACCCGAGCGGGGGCGGATAGCAATCAGCCCCAGCATTTT
TRBD1 . TRBJ1-2 TRBV11-2 CASSLGTGSIYGYTF TGTGCCAGCAGCTTAGGGACAGGGTCAATCTACGGCTACACCTTC
. . TRBJ1-5 TRBV30 CAWKGSGNQPQHF TGTGCCTGGAAAGGGAGTGGCAATCAGCCCCAGCATTTT
. . TRBJ2-1 TRBV2 CATRPDNNEQFF TGTGCCACCCGGCCCGACAACAATGAGCAGTTCTTC
. . TRBJ2-3 TRBV5-1 CASRSGDTQYF TGCGCCAGCAGGTCGGGAGATACGCAGTATTTT
. . TRBJ1-2 TRBV10-2 CASRDNSNYGYTF TGCGCCAGCCGGGACAACTCCAACTATGGCTACACCTTC
. . TRBJ2-7 TRBV21-1 CASSKRGLAYEQYF TGTGCCAGCAGCAAACGGGGTCTCGCCTACGAGCAGTACTTC
TRBD1 once TRBJ2-2 TRBV19 CASSRSDRGNTGELFF TGTGCCAGTAGTAGATCGGACAGGGGGAACACCGGGGAGCTGTTTTTT
TRBD2 . TRBJ2-7 TRBV7-2 CASSQGLAGPYEQYF TGTGCCAGCAGCCAAGGACTAGCGGGACCGTACGAGCAGTACTTC
. once TRBJ2-7 TRBV7-3 CASSRGTGYEQYF TGTGCCAGCAGCCGCGGTACGGGCTACGAGCAGTACTTC
. . TRBJ2-7 TRBV7-2 CASSLEGGYSYEQYF TGTGCCAGCAGCCTCGAGGGGGGGTACTCCTACGAGCAGTACTTC
TRBD2 . TRBJ2-3 TRBV28 CASSSPLAGWGDTQYF TGTGCCAGCAGTTCCCCACTAGCGGGGTGGGGAGATACGCAGTATTTT
TRBD1 . TRBJ2-7 TRBV5-1 CASSLGGTGFFYEQYF TGCGCCAGCAGCTTGGGAGGGACAGGCTTTTTCTACGAGCAGTACTTC
TRBD1 . TRBJ1-2 TRBV30 CAWTSVFRGRDYGYTF TGTGCCTGGACCTCTGTATTTAGGGGGCGCGACTATGGCTACACCTTC
. . TRBJ1-1 TRBV19 CASASSGVRTEAFF TGTGCCAGCGCTTCCTCAGGGGTTAGGACTGAAGCTTTCTTT
. . TRBJ2-7 TRBV15 CATSRGGTYEQYF TGTGCCACCAGCAGAGGGGGAACCTACGAGCAGTACTTC
. . TRBJ1-4 TRBV6-6 CASRSPQNEKLFF TGTGCCAGCAGATCACCGCAGAATGAAAAACTGTTTTTT
. . TRBJ2-3 TRBV7-9 CASSLSLSEDTQYF TGTGCCAGCAGCTTATCCTTGTCGGAGGATACGCAGTATTTT
. . TRBJ1-2 TRBV9 CASSSRGRNNYGYTF TGTGCCAGCAGCTCTAGGGGCCGGAACAACTATGGCTACACCTTC
. . TRBJ2-7 TRBV6-5 CASSRSGAYEQYF TGTGCCAGCAGCCGTTCCGGGGCCTACGAGCAGTACTTC
TRBD1 few TRBJ2-5 TRBV7-2 CASSLGGTGLGTQYF TGTGCCAGCAGCTTAGGGGGGACAGGGTTGGGGACCCAGTACTTC
. . TRBJ2-2 TRBV28 CASSSTGGTGELFF TGTGCCAGCAGCTCGACAGGAGGCACCGGGGAGCTGTTTTTT
. . TRBJ2-7 TRBV5-6 CASSLVESYEQYF TGTGCCAGCAGCTTGGTGGAGAGCTACGAGCAGTACTTC
TRBD2 . TRBJ2-1 TRBV6-5 CASSYSGLAGGNEQFF TGTGCCAGCAGTTATTCCGGACTAGCGGGAGGAAATGAGCAGTTCTTC
. once TRBJ1-5 TRBV18 CASSPSGVRYNQPQHF TGTGCCAGCTCCCCGAGTGGGGTTAGGTACAATCAGCCCCAGCATTTT
. . TRBJ2-7 TRBV10-2 CASGRRGDPYEQYF TGCGCCAGCGGCCGAAGGGGGGATCCCTACGAGCAGTACTTC
. . TRBJ1-1 TRBV4-3 CASSRSSGTEAFF TGCGCCAGCAGCCGCTCCTCAGGGACTGAAGCTTTCTTT